A single sample gave rise to the 31 T cell receptor beta chains below, sequenced in a study of T cell repertoires in cytomegalovirus infection. MiXCR, run by TCRdb on the reads, gives a single entry per CDR3 protein. The table lists approximately 490,000 distinct CDR3 sequences, approximately 10% of them singletons. What was sequenced was PBMCs. These receptors were taken from a human donor in good health (CMV status not recorded). Some clones in this sample may be carry-over from other donors' samples.

In its sample, this clonotype was seen many times. The V gene is TRBV5-4, the J gene TRBJ2-1, with 8 bases aligning to TRBD2. This CDR3 spans 16 amino acids. V lost 4 bases, J lost 5 bases, and 11 bases stayed unmatched. Germline assignment: CDR1 SGHNT and CDR2 YYREEE (reference sequence). The CDR3 coding sequence is TGTGCCAGCAGCCTTACCAGCGGGGGCCTAGACAATGAGCAGTTCTTC. Its protein product is CASSLTSGGLDNEQFF. The full variable domain, with the rest looked up from reference TRBV5-4 and TRBJ2-1, is ETGVTQSPTHLIKTRGQQVTLRCSSQSGHNTVSWYQQALGQGPQFIFQYYREEENGRGNFPPRFSGLQFPNYSSELNVNALELDDSALYLCASSLTSGGLDNEQFFGPGTRLTVL.

This clonotype was observed many times. The rearrangement uses TRBV7-3 and TRBJ2-2; possible D gene TRBD1, 6 bases. Trimming took off 6 bases at V and 6 bases at J, with 11 bases between the two ends. The germline CDR1 and CDR2 sequences are SGHTA and FQGTGA. The CDR3 extends over 13 amino acids. CDR3 coding DNA: TGTGCCAGCAGTCGAGGGGGACCCGGGGAGCTGTTTTTT. It yields the protein CASSRGGPGELFF.

This clonotype was seen ten or more times. J is TRBJ1-3 and V is TRBV7-2, with D hard to call. The CDR3 runs to 16 residues. Germline V gene sequence: CDR1 SGHTA, CDR2 FQGNSA. V was pared by 1 base and J by 0 bases, with 10 bases between. The CDR3 spells CASSLEVLNSGNTIYF. CDR3 coding DNA: TGTGCCAGCAGCTTAGAGGTCCTAAACTCTGGAAACACCATATATTTT. Full variable domain (remainder filled in from reference TRBV7-2 and TRBJ1-3): GAGVSQSPSNKVTEKGKDVELRCDPISGHTALYWYRQSLGQGLEFLIYFQGNSAPDKSGLPSDRFSAERTGGSVSTLTIQRTQQEDSAVYLCASSLEVLNSGNTIYFGEGSWLTVV.

This clonotype has just a few counts. The chain couples TRBV6-6 to TRBJ2-3, with TRBD2 identical over 9 bases. The CDR3 totals 18 residues. Germline CDR1 reads MNHNY; CDR2 reads SVGAGI (reference sequence). V lost 6 bases, J lost 3 bases, and 16 bases stayed unmatched. The DNA of the CDR3 is TGTGCCAGCAGCCCTGGTCCCCGTCTAGCGGGGCTTACAGATACGCAGTATTTT. This sequence encodes CASSPGPRLAGLTDTQYF.

The chain uses TRBV6-6 and TRBJ2-1; 10 bases line up with TRBD1. The junction had 3 bases not matched to a gene; V was cut back by 5 bases and J by 5 bases. Germline CDR1 MNHNY, CDR2 SVGAGI (reference sequence). The CDR3 has 14 amino acids. CDR3 DNA: TGTGCCAGCAGTCGGGACAGGGGCAACAATGAGCAGTTCTTC. The encoded protein is CASSRDRGNNEQFF.

This clonotype was detected a few times. The rearrangement joins TRBV19 to TRBJ1-5, with D hard to call. CDR1 and CDR2 (germline): LNHDA, SQIVND (reference sequence). This CDR3 spans 17 amino acids. V gave up 0 bases and J gave up 0 bases, with 12 bases separating them. The DNA for the CDR3 is TGTGCCAGTAGTATAGATCTACGCGGGTATAGCAATCAGCCCCAGCATTTT. It yields the protein CASSIDLRGYSNQPQHF. The full variable domain, its missing parts supplied by reference TRBV19 and TRBJ1-5, is DGGITQSPKYLFRKEGQNVTLSCEQNLNHDAMYWYRQDPGQGLRLIYYSQIVNDFQKGDIAEGYSVSREKKESFPLTVTSAQKNPTAFYLCASSIDLRGYSNQPQHFGDGTRLSIL.

CDR3 region: CASSWDARDSPLHF. The CDR3 DNA sequence: TGCGCCAGCAGTTGGGACGCCCGTGATTCACCCCTCCACTTT. V gene TRBV5-1 combines with J gene TRBJ1-6; TRBD1 is a possible D gene (5 bases). The V end was cut by 5 bases, the J end by 8 bases, with 14 bases between. This CDR3 is built from 14 residues. Germline assignment: CDR1 SGHRS and CDR2 YFSETQ.

There are many counts of this clonotype. The chain combines TRBV19 with TRBJ1-4; D may be TRBD1 (5 bases). Trimming removed 7 bases from V and 7 bases from J, with 10 bases in between. Germline CDR1 LNHDA, CDR2 SQIVND (reference sequence). This CDR3 is 12 amino acids long. The CDR3 DNA reads TGTGCCAGTACTGGGGCCTCTGAAAAACTGTTTTTT. It encodes CASTGASEKLFF.

There are many counts of this clonotype. The V and J genes are TRBV7-2 and TRBJ1-2, with TRBD1 matching over 11 bases. The V segment lost 3 bases and the J segment 3 bases; nucleotides outside the gene matches: 6. The CDR3 sequence is 16 residues long. Germline CDR1 reads SGHTA; CDR2 reads FQGNSA. The CDR3 sequence is CASSFFVGQGDYGYTF. The CDR3 coding sequence is TGTGCCAGCAGCTTCTTCGTGGGACAGGGGGACTATGGCTACACCTTC.

This clonotype was seen at least ten times. The chain has TRBV7-8 and TRBJ2-3; 8 nucleotides align to TRBD2. CDR1 is SGHVS and CDR2 is FQNEAQ in the germline V gene. This CDR3 has 16 residues. Losses at the gene ends were 7 bases for V and 0 bases for J; bases not matched to a gene: 9. The CDR3 nucleotides are TGTGCCAGCAACCGTCGGGCTAGCGGGAGCACAGATACGCAGTATTTT. Amino acid sequence: CASNRRASGSTDTQYF.

This clonotype was counted many times. The rearrangement links TRBV7-2 to TRBJ2-1; D is unclear. Trimming removed 5 bases from V and 4 bases from J, with 3 bases in between. CDR1 and CDR2 (germline): SGHTA, FQGNSA. The length of the CDR3 is 11 residues. CDR3 DNA: TGTGCCAGCAGCGGGTACAATGAGCAGTTCTTC. Its protein product is CASSGYNEQFF.

This clonotype was counted at least ten times. The chain couples TRBV7-2 to TRBJ1-6; 7 nucleotides line up with TRBD1. The germline V gene has CDR1 SGHTA and CDR2 FQGNSA. CDR3 length: 16 amino acids. With 4 bases clipped from V and 7 bases from J, the junction kept 10 bases outside the gene matches. CDR3 nucleotide sequence: TGTGCCAGCAGCTCCGTCGCGGGACAGCTAAATTCACCCCTCCACTTT. Its protein is CASSSVAGQLNSPLHF.

The table lists this clonotype with a few counts. This chain joins TRBV20-1 and TRBJ2-1, with 9 bases fitting TRBD1. Unmatched junction bases numbered 20, after V lost 2 bases and J lost 3 bases. This CDR3 is built from 20 residues. Germline values: CDR1 DFQATT, CDR2 SNEGSKA (reference sequence). The CDR3 DNA reads as TGCAGTGCTAGACTTGGGGGCAGGCGGACAGGGGAGTTGGGCTACAATGAGCAGTTCTTC. Translated: CSARLGGRRTGELGYNEQFF.

The rearrangement joins TRBV20-1 to TRBJ2-7, with TRBD2 matching 13 bases. CDR1 DFQATT and CDR2 SNEGSKA come from the germline V gene (reference sequence). CDR3 size: 17 residues. The CDR3 here is CSRTRLGTSGASYEQYF. The CDR3 coding sequence is TGCAGCCGTACCCGCCTCGGGACTAGCGGGGCCTCCTACGAGCAGTACTTC.

This clonotype was seen only a few times. V is TRBV24-1 and J is TRBJ2-5; possibly TRBD1 for D (6 bases). The germline V and J ends were trimmed by 4 bases and 2 bases, with 16 bases remaining between them. The CDR3 has 16 residues. The germline V gene encodes CDR1 KGHDR and CDR2 SFDVKD. CDR3 loop: CATSDRSRDTQETQYF. For the CDR3, the DNA is TGTGCCACCAGTGACCGTTCCCGGGACACACAAGAGACCCAGTACTTC.

This clonotype has more than one count but fewer than ten. The V and J genes are TRBV15 and TRBJ2-7, with D unclear. The germline V gene has CDR1 LNHNV and CDR2 YYDKDF (reference sequence). V was cut by 3 bases and J by 4 bases, with 7 bases left in between. The CDR3 runs to 12 residues. CDR3 DNA: TGTGCCACCAGCAGGGCCGGGTACGAGCAGTACTTC. Residues: CATSRAGYEQYF.

This clonotype occurred a few times. This rearrangement joins TRBV12-3 or TRBV12-4 to TRBJ2-3; D might be TRBD2 (6 bases). The CDR3 extends over 14 amino acids. The germline V and J ends were trimmed by 6 bases and 3 bases, with 13 bases remaining between them. CDR3 in amino acids: CASRDNAGTDTQYF. CDR3 sequence (DNA): TGTGCCAGCAGGGACAATGCGGGGACAGATACGCAGTATTTT.

The V call is TRBV2, the J call TRBJ2-6; no firm D call. The CDR3 runs 16 residues. CDR1 and CDR2 from the germline V gene are SNHLY and FYNNEI. V was clipped by 10 bases and J by 0 bases, with 16 bases between them. CDR3 sequence reads: CATDPLKGSGANVLTF. The CDR3 nucleotides are TGTGCCACAGATCCCCTAAAGGGCTCTGGGGCCAACGTCCTGACTTTC.

This clonotype was seen many times. The V gene is TRBV7-3, the J gene TRBJ2-2; TRBD1 matches 10 bases. Per the germline V gene, CDR1 is SGHTA and CDR2 is FQGTGA. J lost 8 bases, V lost 4 bases, and 7 bases had no gene match. The CDR3 contains 15 residues. The CDR3 loop reads CASSSRQGARGELFF. The DNA for the CDR3 is TGTGCCAGCAGCTCCCGACAGGGGGCTCGTGGGGAGCTGTTTTTT.

This chain links TRBV5-4 with TRBJ2-7; 8 positions agree with TRBD2. Germline loops: CDR1 SGHNT, CDR2 YYREEE (reference sequence). J was trimmed by 0 bases and V by 3 bases; bases with no gene match: 5. The CDR3 runs 15 residues. This CDR3 reads CASSSTGGDSYEQYF. The CDR3 bases are TGTGCCAGCAGCTCGACCGGGGGGGACTCCTACGAGCAGTACTTC.

This clonotype was observed at least ten times. V is TRBV18 and J is TRBJ1-5; tentatively, D is TRBD1 (5 bases). Per germline, CDR1 KGHSH and CDR2 LQKENI. The CDR3 totals 14 residues. The ends were cut back, 8 bases at V and 0 bases at J, with 11 bases in the middle. In nucleotides, the CDR3 is TGTGCCAGCGACCGGGGGGATAGCAATCAGCCCCAGCATTTT. Protein product: CASDRGDSNQPQHF.

The chain carries TRBV6-5 and TRBJ2-1; perhaps TRBD2 as D (5 bases). The V gene's germline CDR1 is MNHEY and CDR2 SVGAGI. Trimming left V 7 bases short and J 9 bases short, with 13 bases between. This CDR3 region has 12 residues. The CDR3 reads CASNKLGGEQFF. CDR3 nucleotides: TGTGCCAGCAACAAACTAGGTGGTGAGCAGTTCTTC.

Many counts were recorded for this clonotype. The J gene is TRBJ2-3, the V gene TRBV2; D is possibly TRBD2 (6 bases). Germline V gene lookup returns CDR1 SNHLY and CDR2 FYNNEI. This CDR3 comprises 15 residues. V shed 7 bases and J shed 3 bases, with 17 bases lying between them. CDR3 in amino acids: CASKTSFGGTDTQYF. CDR3 DNA: TGTGCCAGCAAAACTAGTTTCGGGGGAACAGATACGCAGTATTTT.

This clonotype was counted many times. The chain joins TRBV7-2 to TRBJ2-5; D might be TRBD1 (5 bases). Germline assignment: CDR1 SGHTA and CDR2 FQGNSA. V lost 2 bases and J 5 bases, leaving 9 bases between the germline ends. The CDR3 is 13 amino acids. CDR3: CASSLSAGETQYF. The CDR3 nucleotides read TGTGCCAGCAGCTTATCGGCAGGGGAGACCCAGTACTTC.

This clonotype was seen a few times. The chain recombines TRBV20-1 with TRBJ1-6; D is uncertain. The CDR3 totals 15 residues. V was trimmed by 1 base and J by 0 bases, leaving 7 bases between them. Germline V lookup: CDR1 DFQATT, CDR2 SNEGSKA (reference sequence). As DNA, the CDR3 is TGCAGTGCTAGAGTCCGAGGCTCCTATAATTCACCCCTCCACTTT. Amino acids: CSARVRGSYNSPLHF.

This clonotype has at least ten counts. This chain joins TRBV7-3 and TRBJ1-2; D may be TRBD1 (6 bases). The germline V gene encodes CDR1 SGHTA and CDR2 FQGTGA. CDR3 length equals 14 residues. The V end lost 0 bases, the J end lost 8 bases, and 13 bases lay between the germline ends. CDR3 nucleotides: TGTGCCAGCAGCTTAACAGGGGGAACGGACGGCTACACCTTC. Its protein is CASSLTGGTDGYTF.

In its sample, this clonotype was seen many times. V usage is TRBV25-1 and J usage is TRBJ1-2; a possible D gene is TRBD1 (5 bases). The germline gives CDR1 MGHDK, CDR2 SYGVNS. With 0 bases removed from V and 7 bases from J, the gap between germline ends came to 18 bases. CDR3 length: 16 residues. In nucleotides, the CDR3 is TGTGCCAGCAGTGAATATCGGGGGGGGGATATGCCTGGCTACACCTTC. Amino acids: CASSEYRGGDMPGYTF.

The chain couples TRBV20-1 to TRBJ1-1; 7 nucleotides match TRBD1. This CDR3 has 11 amino acids. Germline CDR1 reads DFQATT; CDR2 reads SNEGSKA (reference sequence). CDR3 nucleotides: TGCAGCCCTGGGGGAGAGGGGGCAGCTTTCTTT. It specifies CSPGGEGAAFF.

This clonotype has a count of ten or more. The J gene is TRBJ1-1, the V gene TRBV6-5, with 8 bases lining up with TRBD1. The junction had 2 bases not matched to a gene; V was cut back by 2 bases and J by 0 bases. Germline V gene data show CDR1 as MNHEY and CDR2 as SVGAGI. The CDR3 runs 15 residues. The CDR3 loop reads CASSYGTGVNTEAFF. Here the CDR3 DNA reads TGTGCCAGCAGTTACGGGACAGGAGTGAACACTGAAGCTTTCTTT.

In the case of this clonotype: A clone one base away is much larger, so this may be a read error. This rearrangement joins TRBV6-5 to TRBJ1-3, with D possibly being TRBD1 (5 bases). The CDR3 is 16 amino acids. Germline CDR1 is MNHEY and CDR2 is SVGAGI. V lost 0 bases and J 0 bases, leaving 9 bases between the germline ends. DNA for the CDR3: TGTGCCAGCAGTTACTCAGGGGAGGACTCTGGAAACACCATATATTTT. This gives the protein CASSYSGEDSGNTIYF.

This clonotype was counted many times. The chain uses TRBV27 and TRBJ1-5; no clear D. The ends were cut back, 5 bases at V and 0 bases at J, with 11 bases in the middle. CDR3 length equals 15 residues. Germline-derived CDR1 and CDR2 are MNHEY and SMNVEV (reference sequence). For the CDR3, the DNA is TGTGCCAGCAGTGCTGAGGGCGATAGCAATCAGCCCCAGCATTTT. Its protein product is CASSAEGDSNQPQHF.